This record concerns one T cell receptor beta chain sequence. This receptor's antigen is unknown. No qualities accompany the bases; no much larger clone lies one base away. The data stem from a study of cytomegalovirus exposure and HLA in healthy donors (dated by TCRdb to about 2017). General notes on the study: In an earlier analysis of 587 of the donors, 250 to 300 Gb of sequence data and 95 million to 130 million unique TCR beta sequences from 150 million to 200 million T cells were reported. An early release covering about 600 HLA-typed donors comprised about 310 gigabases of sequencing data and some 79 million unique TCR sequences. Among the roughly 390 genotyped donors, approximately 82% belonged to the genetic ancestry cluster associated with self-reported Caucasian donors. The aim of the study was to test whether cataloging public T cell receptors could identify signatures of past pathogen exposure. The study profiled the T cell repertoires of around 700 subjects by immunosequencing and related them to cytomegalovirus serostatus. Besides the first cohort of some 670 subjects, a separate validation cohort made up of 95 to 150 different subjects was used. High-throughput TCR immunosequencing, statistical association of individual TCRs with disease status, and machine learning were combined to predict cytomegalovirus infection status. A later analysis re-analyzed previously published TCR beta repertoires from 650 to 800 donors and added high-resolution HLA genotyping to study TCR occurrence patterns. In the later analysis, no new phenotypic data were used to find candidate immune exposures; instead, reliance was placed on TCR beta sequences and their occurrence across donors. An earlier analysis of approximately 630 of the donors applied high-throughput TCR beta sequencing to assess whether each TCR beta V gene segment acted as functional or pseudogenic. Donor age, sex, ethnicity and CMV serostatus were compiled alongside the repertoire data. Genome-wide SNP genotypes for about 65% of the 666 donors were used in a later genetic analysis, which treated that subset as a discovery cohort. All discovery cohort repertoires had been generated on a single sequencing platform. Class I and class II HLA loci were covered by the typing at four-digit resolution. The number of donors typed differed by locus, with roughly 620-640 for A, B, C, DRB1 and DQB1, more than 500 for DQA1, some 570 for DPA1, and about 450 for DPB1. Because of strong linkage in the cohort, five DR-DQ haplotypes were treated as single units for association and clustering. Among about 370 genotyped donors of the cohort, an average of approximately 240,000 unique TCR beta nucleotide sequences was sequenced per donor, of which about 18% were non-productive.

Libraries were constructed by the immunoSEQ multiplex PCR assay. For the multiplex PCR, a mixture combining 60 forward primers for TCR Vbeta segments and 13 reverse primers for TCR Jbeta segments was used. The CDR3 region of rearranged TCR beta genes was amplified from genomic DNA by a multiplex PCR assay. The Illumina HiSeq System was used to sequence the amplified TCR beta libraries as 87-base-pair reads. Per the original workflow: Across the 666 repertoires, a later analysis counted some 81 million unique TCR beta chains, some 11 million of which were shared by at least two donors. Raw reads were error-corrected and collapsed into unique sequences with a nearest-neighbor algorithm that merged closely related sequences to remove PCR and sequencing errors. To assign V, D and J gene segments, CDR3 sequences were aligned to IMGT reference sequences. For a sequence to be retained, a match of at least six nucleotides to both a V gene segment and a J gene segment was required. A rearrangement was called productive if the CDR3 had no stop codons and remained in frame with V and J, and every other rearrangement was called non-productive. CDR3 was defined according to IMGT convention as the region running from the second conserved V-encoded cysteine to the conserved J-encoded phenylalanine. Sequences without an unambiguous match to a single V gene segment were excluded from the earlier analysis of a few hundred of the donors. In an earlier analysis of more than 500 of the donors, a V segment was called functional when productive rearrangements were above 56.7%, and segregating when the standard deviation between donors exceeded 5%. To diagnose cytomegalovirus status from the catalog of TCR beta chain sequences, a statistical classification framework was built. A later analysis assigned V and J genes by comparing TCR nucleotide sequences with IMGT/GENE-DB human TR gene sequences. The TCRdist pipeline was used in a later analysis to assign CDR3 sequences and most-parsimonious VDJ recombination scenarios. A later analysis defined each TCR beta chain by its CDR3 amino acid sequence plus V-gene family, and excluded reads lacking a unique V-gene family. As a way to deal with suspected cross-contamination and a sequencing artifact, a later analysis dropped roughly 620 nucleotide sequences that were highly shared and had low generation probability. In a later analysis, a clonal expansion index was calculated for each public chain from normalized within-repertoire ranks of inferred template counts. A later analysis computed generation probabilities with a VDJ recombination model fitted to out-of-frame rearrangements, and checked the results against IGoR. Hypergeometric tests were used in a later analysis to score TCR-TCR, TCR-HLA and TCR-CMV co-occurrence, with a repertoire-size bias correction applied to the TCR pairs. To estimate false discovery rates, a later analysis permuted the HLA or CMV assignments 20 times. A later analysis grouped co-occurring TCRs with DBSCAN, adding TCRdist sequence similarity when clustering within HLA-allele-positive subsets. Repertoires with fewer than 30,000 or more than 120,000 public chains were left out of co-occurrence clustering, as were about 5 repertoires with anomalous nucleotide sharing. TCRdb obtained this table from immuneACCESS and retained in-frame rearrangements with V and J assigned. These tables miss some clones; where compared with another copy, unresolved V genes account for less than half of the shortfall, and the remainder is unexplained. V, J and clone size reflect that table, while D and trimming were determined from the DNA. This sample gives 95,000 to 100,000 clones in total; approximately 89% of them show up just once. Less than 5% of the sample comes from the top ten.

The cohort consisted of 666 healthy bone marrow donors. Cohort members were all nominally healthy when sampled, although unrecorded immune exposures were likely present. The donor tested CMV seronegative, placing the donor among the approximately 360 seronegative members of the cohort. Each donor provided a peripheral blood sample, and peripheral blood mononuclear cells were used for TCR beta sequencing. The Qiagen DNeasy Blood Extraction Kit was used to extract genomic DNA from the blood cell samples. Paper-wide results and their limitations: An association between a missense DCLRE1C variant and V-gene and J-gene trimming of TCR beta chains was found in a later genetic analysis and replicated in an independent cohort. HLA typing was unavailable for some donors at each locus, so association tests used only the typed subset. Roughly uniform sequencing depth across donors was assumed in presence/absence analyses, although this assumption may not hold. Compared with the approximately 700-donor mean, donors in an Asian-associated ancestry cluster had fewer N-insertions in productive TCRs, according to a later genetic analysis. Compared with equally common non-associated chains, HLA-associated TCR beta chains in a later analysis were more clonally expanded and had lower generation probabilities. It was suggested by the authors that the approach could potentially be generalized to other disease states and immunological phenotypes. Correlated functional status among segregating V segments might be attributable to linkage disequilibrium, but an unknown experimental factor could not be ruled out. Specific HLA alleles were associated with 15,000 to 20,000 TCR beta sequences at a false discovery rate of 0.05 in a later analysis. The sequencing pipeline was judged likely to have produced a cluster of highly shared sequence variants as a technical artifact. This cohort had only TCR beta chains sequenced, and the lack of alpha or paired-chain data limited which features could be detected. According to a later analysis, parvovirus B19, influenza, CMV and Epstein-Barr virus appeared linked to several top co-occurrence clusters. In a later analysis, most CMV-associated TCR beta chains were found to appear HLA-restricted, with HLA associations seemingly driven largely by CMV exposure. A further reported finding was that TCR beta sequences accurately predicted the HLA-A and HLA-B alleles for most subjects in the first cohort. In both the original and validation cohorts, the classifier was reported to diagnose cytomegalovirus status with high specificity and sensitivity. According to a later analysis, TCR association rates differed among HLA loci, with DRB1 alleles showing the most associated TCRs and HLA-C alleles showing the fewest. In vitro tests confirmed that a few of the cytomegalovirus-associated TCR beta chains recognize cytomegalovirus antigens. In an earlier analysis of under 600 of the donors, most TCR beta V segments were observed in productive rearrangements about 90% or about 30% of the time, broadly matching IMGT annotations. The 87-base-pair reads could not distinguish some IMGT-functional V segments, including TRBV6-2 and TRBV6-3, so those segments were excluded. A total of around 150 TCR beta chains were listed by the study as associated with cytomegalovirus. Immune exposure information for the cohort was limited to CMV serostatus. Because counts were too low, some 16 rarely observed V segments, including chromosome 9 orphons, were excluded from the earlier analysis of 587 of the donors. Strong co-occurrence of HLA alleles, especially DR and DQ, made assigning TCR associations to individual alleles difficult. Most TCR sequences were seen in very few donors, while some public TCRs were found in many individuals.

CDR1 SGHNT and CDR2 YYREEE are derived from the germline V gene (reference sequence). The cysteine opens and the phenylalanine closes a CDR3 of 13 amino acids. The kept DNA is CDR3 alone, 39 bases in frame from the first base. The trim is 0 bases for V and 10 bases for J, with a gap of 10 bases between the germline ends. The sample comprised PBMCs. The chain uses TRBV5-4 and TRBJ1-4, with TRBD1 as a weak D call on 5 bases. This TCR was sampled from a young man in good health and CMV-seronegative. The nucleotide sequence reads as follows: TGTGCCAGCAGCTTGGAGGGGAGGCCAAAACTGTTTTTT. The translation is CASSLEGRPKLFF.